This is a list of T cell receptor beta chains from one sample in a study of shared clonotypes between healthy human individuals. The assay was immunoSEQ multiplex PCR, and TCRdb's table has in-frame clones only and misses some. The sample comprises about 230,000 clones, about 65% of which are singletons, and around 10% rests with the top ten. Sequenced: memory CD4+ T cells sorted from blood. These receptors all come from a man aged 25-45 years in good health. Both conserved end residues are trimmed from each CDR3. The D gene is left open where the match is weak. Some rows mark clone size as missing; the rest say once, few, many or name a class of expanded clone.

ASSQAHVGTPAASEQY,-,TRBV4-1,TRBJ2-7,-
ASSSRQVVSTEQF,-,TRBV5-4,TRBJ2-1,-
ASSLFPGGSTDTQY,-,TRBV11-2,TRBJ2-3,-
ASSLRSPGAQYEQY,-,TRBV11-2,TRBJ2-7,-
ASSYSRGSTDTQY,-,TRBV6-5,TRBJ2-3,-
ASRDGGGAF,-,TRBV6-1,TRBJ1-1,-
ASSLDGSYEQY,-,TRBV11-3,TRBJ2-7,-
ASNRVAGVNEQF,-,TRBV2,TRBJ2-1,TRBD2
ASSVGPDHEQY,-,TRBV9,TRBJ2-7,-
SAQDRNNQPQH,once,TRBV29-1,TRBJ1-5,TRBD1
ASSEAVRDEQF,-,TRBV6-1,TRBJ2-1,-
ASSADSWTGELF,-,TRBV9,TRBJ2-2,-
ASSPGGLAGTDTQY,once,TRBV7-9,TRBJ2-3,TRBD2
ASSGPNTGDTQY,once,TRBV25-1,TRBJ2-3,-
SVDVGARAGELF,-,TRBV29-1,TRBJ2-2,-
AIRPGPDYEQY,-,TRBV10-3,TRBJ2-7,-
ASSPREGATGELF,-,TRBV7-9,TRBJ2-2,TRBD2
ASTWDKRTDTQY,-,TRBV27,TRBJ2-3,-
ASSLAVTHASFNNEQF,-,TRBV5-1,TRBJ2-1,-
ASSVGGGPGLAGRGEQF,-,TRBV9,TRBJ2-1,TRBD2
ASSKRTGKNIQY,-,TRBV9,TRBJ2-4,-
ASSVGSPSVAETQY,once,TRBV9,TRBJ2-5,-
ASRTTRNTEAF,many,TRBV7-2,TRBJ1-1,-
ASRGQGWTEKLF,many,TRBV6-5,TRBJ1-4,TRBD1
ASRLAGAIVSYNEQF,-,TRBV5-1,TRBJ2-1,TRBD2
ASSLGTAQETQY,-,TRBV13,TRBJ2-5,-
ASSDEGLNHEQF,few,TRBV5-4,TRBJ2-1,-
ASSLLAGAVGELF,-,TRBV14,TRBJ2-2,TRBD2
ASSAQGTGELF,-,TRBV11-3,TRBJ2-2,-
AWSSTAGGRNEQF,-,TRBV30,TRBJ2-1,TRBD2
ASSLGVPPETQY,-,TRBV27,TRBJ2-5,-
ASSLLDAYTGAQY,few,TRBV28,TRBJ2-5,-
ATSRGGVNRGTEAF,-,TRBV15,TRBJ1-1,TRBD1
ASSLTITSGMGEQF,few,TRBV5-8,TRBJ2-1,TRBD2
ASLLSGGDGTEAF,few,TRBV6-1,TRBJ1-1,-
ASSLVPPETQY,-,TRBV5-1,TRBJ2-5,-
ASSLSAGTERF,once,TRBV5-1,TRBJ2-1,-
ASKRVLVGEQY,once,TRBV2,TRBJ2-7,-
ASRSRGTASYEQY,-,TRBV13,TRBJ2-7,-
ARSSSGGEGYEQY,-,TRBV5-3,TRBJ2-7,-
ASSLTHLSNQPQH,-,TRBV5-5,TRBJ1-5,-
SVEGQGRTEAF,-,TRBV29-1,TRBJ1-1,TRBD1
ASSLLAGDGYNEQF,many,TRBV5-1,TRBJ2-1,TRBD2
AWMGRPGNTIY,few,TRBV30,TRBJ1-3,-
ASSLPGLAGTDTQY,-,TRBV19,TRBJ2-3,TRBD2
ASSLGQLGNTEAF,-,TRBV4-1,TRBJ1-1,TRBD1
ASRASSYNEQF,-,TRBV6-5,TRBJ2-1,-